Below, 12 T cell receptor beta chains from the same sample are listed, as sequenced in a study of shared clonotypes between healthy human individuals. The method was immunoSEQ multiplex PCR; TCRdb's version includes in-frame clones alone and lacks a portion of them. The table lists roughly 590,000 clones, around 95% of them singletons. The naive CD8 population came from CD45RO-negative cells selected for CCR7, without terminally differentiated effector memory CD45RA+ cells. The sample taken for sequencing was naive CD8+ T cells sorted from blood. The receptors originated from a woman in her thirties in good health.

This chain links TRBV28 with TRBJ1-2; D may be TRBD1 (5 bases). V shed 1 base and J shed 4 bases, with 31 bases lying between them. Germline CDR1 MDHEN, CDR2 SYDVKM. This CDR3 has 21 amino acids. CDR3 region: CASSLLGGAGVYGRVVYGYTF. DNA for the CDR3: TGTGCCAGCAGTTTATTAGGTGGCGCGGGGGTCTATGGGAGAGTGGTCTATGGCTACACCTTC.

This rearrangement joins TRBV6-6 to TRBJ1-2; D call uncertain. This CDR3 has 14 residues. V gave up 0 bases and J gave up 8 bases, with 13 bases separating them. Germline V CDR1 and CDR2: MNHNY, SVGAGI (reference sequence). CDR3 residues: CASSYSEGGRGYTF. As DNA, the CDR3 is TGTGCCAGCAGTTACTCGGAGGGTGGGCGAGGCTACACCTTC.

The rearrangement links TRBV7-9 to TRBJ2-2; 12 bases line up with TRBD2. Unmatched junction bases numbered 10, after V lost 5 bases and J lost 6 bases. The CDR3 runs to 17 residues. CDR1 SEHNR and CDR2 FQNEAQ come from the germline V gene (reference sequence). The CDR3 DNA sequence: TGTGCCAGCAGCCCCCCGTCCCTAGCGGGAGGGCCCGGGGAGCTGTTTTTT. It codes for CASSPPSLAGGPGELFF.

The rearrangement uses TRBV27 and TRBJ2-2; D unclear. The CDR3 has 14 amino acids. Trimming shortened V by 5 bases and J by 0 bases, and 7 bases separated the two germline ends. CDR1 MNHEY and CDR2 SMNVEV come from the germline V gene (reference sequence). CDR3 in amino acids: CASSAQANTGELFF. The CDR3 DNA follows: TGTGCCAGCAGTGCCCAGGCGAACACCGGGGAGCTGTTTTTT.

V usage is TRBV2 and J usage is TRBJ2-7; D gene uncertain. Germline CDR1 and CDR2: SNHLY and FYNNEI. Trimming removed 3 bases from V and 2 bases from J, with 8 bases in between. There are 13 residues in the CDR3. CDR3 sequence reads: CASSEVATYEQYF. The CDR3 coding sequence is TGTGCCAGCAGTGAGGTAGCTACCTACGAGCAGTACTTC.

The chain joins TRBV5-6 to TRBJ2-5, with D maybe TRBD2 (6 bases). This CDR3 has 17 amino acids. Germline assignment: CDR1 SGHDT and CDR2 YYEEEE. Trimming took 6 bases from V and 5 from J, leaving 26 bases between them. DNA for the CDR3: TGTGCCAGCACCGAGGGTAACGGGAGAGGGATGGGTGAGACCCAGTACTTC. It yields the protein CASTEGNGRGMGETQYF.

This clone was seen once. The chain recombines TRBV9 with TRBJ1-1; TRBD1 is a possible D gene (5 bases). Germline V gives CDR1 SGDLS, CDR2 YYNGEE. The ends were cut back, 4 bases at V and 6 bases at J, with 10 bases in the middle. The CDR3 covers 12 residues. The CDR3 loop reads CASSPPGAEAFF. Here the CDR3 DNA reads TGTGCCAGCAGCCCGCCGGGGGCTGAAGCTTTCTTT.

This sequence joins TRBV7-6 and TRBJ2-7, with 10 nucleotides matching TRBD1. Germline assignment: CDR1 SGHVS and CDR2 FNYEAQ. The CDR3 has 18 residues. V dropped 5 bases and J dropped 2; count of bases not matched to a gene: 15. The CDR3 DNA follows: TGTGCCAGCAGCCCTTCGACAGGGGGCAATACGATGGCCTACGAGCAGTACTTC. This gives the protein CASSPSTGGNTMAYEQYF.

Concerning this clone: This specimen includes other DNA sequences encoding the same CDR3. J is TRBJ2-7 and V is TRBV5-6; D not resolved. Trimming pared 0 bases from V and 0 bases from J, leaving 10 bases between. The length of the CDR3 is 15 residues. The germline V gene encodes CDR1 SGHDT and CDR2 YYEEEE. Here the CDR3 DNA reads TGTGCCAGCAGCTTGGGAGACACCAGCTCCTACGAGCAGTACTTC. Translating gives CASSLGDTSSYEQYF.

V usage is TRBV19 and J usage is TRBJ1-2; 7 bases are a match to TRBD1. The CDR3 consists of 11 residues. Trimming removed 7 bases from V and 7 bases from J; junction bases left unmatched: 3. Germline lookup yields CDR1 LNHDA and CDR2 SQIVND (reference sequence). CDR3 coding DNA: TGTGCCAGTAACCACAGGGGTGGCTACACCTTC. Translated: CASNHRGGYTF.

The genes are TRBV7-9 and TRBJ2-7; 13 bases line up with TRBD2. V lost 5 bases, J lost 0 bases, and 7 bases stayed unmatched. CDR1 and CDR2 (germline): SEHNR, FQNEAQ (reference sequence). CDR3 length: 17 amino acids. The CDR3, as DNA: TGTGCCAGCAGCAAACTAGCGGGAGGGACGAGCTCCTACGAGCAGTACTTC. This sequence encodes CASSKLAGGTSSYEQYF.

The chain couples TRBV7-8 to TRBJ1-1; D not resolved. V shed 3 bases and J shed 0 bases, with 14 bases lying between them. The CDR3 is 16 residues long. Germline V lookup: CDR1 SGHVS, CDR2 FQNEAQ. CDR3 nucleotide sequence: TGTGCCAGCAGCTTGGACGGGTTAGGAATGAACACTGAAGCTTTCTTT. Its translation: CASSLDGLGMNTEAFF.